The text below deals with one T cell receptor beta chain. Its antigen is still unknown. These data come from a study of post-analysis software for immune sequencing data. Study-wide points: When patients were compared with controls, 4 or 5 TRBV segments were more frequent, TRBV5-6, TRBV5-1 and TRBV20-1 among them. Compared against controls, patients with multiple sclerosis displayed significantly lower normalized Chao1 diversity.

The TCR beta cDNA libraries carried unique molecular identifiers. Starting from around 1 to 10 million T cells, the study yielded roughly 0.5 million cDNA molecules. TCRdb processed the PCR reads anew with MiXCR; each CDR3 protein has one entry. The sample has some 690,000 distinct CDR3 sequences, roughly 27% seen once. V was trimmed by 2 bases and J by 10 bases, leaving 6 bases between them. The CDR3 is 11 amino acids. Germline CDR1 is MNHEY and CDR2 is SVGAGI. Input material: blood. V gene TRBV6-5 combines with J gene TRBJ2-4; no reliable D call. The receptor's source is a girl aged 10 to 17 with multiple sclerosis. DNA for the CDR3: TGTGCCAGCAGTTACCTAGGTATTCAGTACTTC. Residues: CASSYLGIQYF.